This TCR beta chain was recorded in a study of blood T cells in healthy people across ages. Study-level results: Getting older went along with TCR beta diversity per million T cells dropping roughly linearly. Higher diversity, along with more naive CD4+ cells, distinguished long-lived donors from aged donors.

The V and J ends lost 5 bases and 11 bases, in that order; junction bases with no gene match: 20. The CDR3 is 17 residues long. Germline CDR1 reads SGHTA; CDR2 reads FQGNSA. Together with a sample-barcoded 5' primer, a J-beta primer mix was included in a second PCR lasting roughly 6 to 12 cycles. TCRdb fed the 5' RACE reads into MiXCR, producing one record per CDR3 protein. Of fewer than 2,000,000 distinct CDR3 sequences listed, about 31% are singletons. On this clonotype itself: Its antigen is still unknown.

The rearrangement links TRBV7-2 to TRBJ2-5, with TRBD2 identical over 10 bases. The receptor comes from a woman in her 30s in good health. Sequencing was done on a sample of blood. The CDR3, as DNA: TGTGCCAGCAGCCCTCGGGGGAGCGGGAGGGCCAGTAATGAGCAGTACTTC. Its translation: CASSPRGSGRASNEQYF. The variable domain in full, with the rest retrieved from reference TRBV7-2 and TRBJ2-5, is GAGVSQSPSNKVTEKGKDVELRCDPISGHTALYWYRQSLGQGLEFLIYFQGNSAPDKSGLPSDRFSAERTGGSVSTLTIQRTQQEDSAVYLCASSPRGSGRASNEQYFGPGTRLLVL.